A selection of T cell receptor beta chains follows, all from one sample in a study of cytomegalovirus exposure and HLA in healthy donors. TCRdb's copy holds only in-frame clones and misses some; the assay was immunoSEQ multiplex PCR. The profile shows some 110,000 clones, approximately 80% of them singletons. Specimen: PBMCs. The receptors come from a man aged 45-65 years in good health and CMV-seropositive. CDR3s include the opening cysteine and the closing phenylalanine or tryptophan. D genes are given only for firm matches. Clone size is given for some rows only: seen once, a few or many times, or a class if the clone is expanded.

V	size	J	D	DNA	CDR3
TRBV10-1	NA	TRBJ1-5	NA	TGCGCCAGCAGGCTATCGGGGTGCCCCCTCTCTAGCAATCAGCCCCAGCATTTT	CASRLSGCPLSSNQPQHF
TRBV6-5	NA	TRBJ1-3	NA	TGTGCCAGCAGTTATAGTAACGGTGGAAACACCATATATTTT	CASSYSNGGNTIYF
TRBV11-2	few	TRBJ2-1	TRBD2	TGTGCCAGCAGCTTAGAGTTGGGAGCGGGACTGAGGGGCAATGAGCAGTTCTTC	CASSLELGAGLRGNEQFF
TRBV7-6	once	TRBJ2-3	TRBD2	TGTGCCAGCAGCTTAGCTGAACTAGCGGGGGGCGGCCTCACAGATACGCAGTATTTT	CASSLAELAGGGLTDTQYF
TRBV5-1	NA	TRBJ2-5	TRBD1	TGCGCCAGCAGCTTGGCCTTATCGGGACAGGGGCAAGAGACCCAGTACTTC	CASSLALSGQGQETQYF
TRBV6-6	few	TRBJ1-1	NA	TGTGCCAGCACCCCACCGGCAGGGAACACTGAAGCTTTCTTT	CASTPPAGNTEAFF
TRBV10-3	NA	TRBJ2-3	TRBD2	TGTGCCATCAGTGAGAAAGCGGGGGCTTTGACAGATACGCAGTATTTT	CAISEKAGALTDTQYF
TRBV5-4	NA	TRBJ1-2	TRBD1	TGTGCCAGCAGCCACGAAGACAGGGTATATGGCTACACCTTC	CASSHEDRVYGYTF
TRBV11-3	NA	TRBJ2-1	TRBD2	TGTGCCAGCAGCTCCTTAGGAGCGGGAGGGGTCAATGAGCAGTTCTTC	CASSSLGAGGVNEQFF
TRBV4-1	NA	TRBJ1-1	NA	TGCGCCAGCAGCCAAGATCTCGGGAGGGTCGGGGCTTTCTTT	CASSQDLGRVGAFF
TRBV6-1	NA	TRBJ1-2	NA	TGTGCCAGCATATCCCAGGGCCTCTGGGGCTATGGCTACACCTTC	CASISQGLWGYGYTF
TRBV19	NA	TRBJ1-4	TRBD1	TGTGCCAGTAGTGAGGGACAGCTAGTAAATGAAAAACTGTTTTTT	CASSEGQLVNEKLFF
TRBV14	NA	TRBJ2-7	NA	TGTGCCAGCAGTGAACAGGAGCCTCGGGAGCAGTACTTC	CASSEQEPREQYF
TRBV7-2	NA	TRBJ2-2	NA	TGTGCCAGCAGCTTAGCGCAACGGGGAAGTCGCACCGGGGAGCTGTTTTTT	CASSLAQRGSRTGELFF
TRBV6-5	NA	TRBJ1-4	TRBD1	TGTGCCAGCAGTGATCAGGGGGTCCAAGGAAAACTGTTTTTT	CASSDQGVQGKLFF
TRBV27	once	TRBJ2-7	NA	TGTGCCAGCAGTATCTACAGCTCCTACGAGCAGTACTTC	CASSIYSSYEQYF
TRBV4-2	NA	TRBJ2-7	NA	TGTGCCAGCAGCCAAGAAACCCGGGGAGAGCAGTACTTC	CASSQETRGEQYF
TRBV7-7	few	TRBJ2-7	NA	TGTGCCAGCAGCTCCCGCGGGTCCTACCGCTCCTACGAGCAGTACTTC	CASSSRGSYRSYEQYF
TRBV30	once	TRBJ2-7	NA	TGTGCCTGGAGTGTACAGGGTGTGAGTTACGAGCAGTACTTC	CAWSVQGVSYEQYF
TRBV19	NA	TRBJ1-1	NA	TGTGCCAGTAGCACGACAGCTATGAACACTGAAGCTTTCTTT	CASSTTAMNTEAFF
TRBV9	NA	TRBJ1-1	TRBD1	TGTGCCAGCAGCGTAGGGCCGGGACAGGACGTAAAGGGAGCTTTCTTT	CASSVGPGQDVKGAFF
TRBV29-1	NA	TRBJ1-2	TRBD1	TGCAGCGTTGAGGCGACAGGGGCTAACTATGTCTACACCTTC	CSVEATGANYVYTF
TRBV29-1	NA	TRBJ2-7	NA	TGCAGCGTCGCGAAGGGGGAGCGGGGAAGTTCCGCCGAGCAGTACTTC	CSVAKGERGSSAEQYF
TRBV2	few	TRBJ2-5	TRBD1	TGTGCCAGCAGTGCCCCAAGACAGGGGCGGGAGACCCAGTACTTC	CASSAPRQGRETQYF
TRBV18	NA	TRBJ1-6	NA	TGTGCCAGCTCACCACAGGGGCTGGTCGTTAATTCACCCCTCCACTTT	CASSPQGLVVNSPLHF
TRBV19	NA	TRBJ1-1	TRBD1	TGTGCCAGTAGTATTCTCCAGGGGGCAGCTTTCTTT	CASSILQGAAFF
TRBV25-1	NA	TRBJ1-1	TRBD1	TGTGCCAGCAGTGAAAACGACAGGGGGCCGGCTGAAGCTTTCTTT	CASSENDRGPAEAFF
TRBV4-2	NA	TRBJ2-2	NA	TGTGCCAGCAGCCAAGACGAGGAGAACACCGGGGAGCTGTTTTTT	CASSQDEENTGELFF
TRBV7-9	NA	TRBJ1-4	TRBD1	TGTGCCAGCAGCGCCACGACAGGGTATAATGAAAAACTGTTTTTT	CASSATTGYNEKLFF
TRBV30	NA	TRBJ1-2	NA	TGTGCCCAGGGCGAGTACTATGGCTACACCTTC	CAQGEYYGYTF
TRBV7-2	NA	TRBJ1-2	TRBD1	TGTGCCAGCAGCTTATGGGACAGGGGGGCTGGCTACACCTTC	CASSLWDRGAGYTF
TRBV18	NA	TRBJ1-6	NA	TGTGCCAGCTCACGACAGGACTCACCCCTCCACTTT	CASSRQDSPLHF
TRBV18	NA	TRBJ2-5	TRBD2	TGTGCCAGCTCACCGTCCGGACTAGCGGGAGGTGAGACCCAGTACTTC	CASSPSGLAGGETQYF
TRBV11-2	NA	TRBJ1-1	NA	TGTGCCAGCAGAGTTTCAGGGGTCACTGAAGCTTTCTTT	CASRVSGVTEAFF
TRBV28	once	TRBJ1-5	NA	TGTGCCAGCAGTGCCTTACAGGGAAATCAGCCCCAGCATTTT	CASSALQGNQPQHF
TRBV29-1	NA	TRBJ2-3	TRBD1	TGCAGCGGAAGACAGGGAAGAGATACGCAGTATTTT	CSGRQGRDTQYF